This TCR beta chain derives from a study of CD8 T cell repertoires and HIV-1 epitope variants. TCRdb keeps only in-frame clones here, not all; method: immunoSEQ multiplex PCR. Among over 90,000 clones listed, roughly 80% were seen once. In regard to this clone: Its target is not known.

Germline assignment: CDR1 MDHEN and CDR2 SYDVKM. The CDR3 spans 14 residues. Trimming took 4 bases from V and 0 from J, leaving 9 bases between them. Overall study findings and caveats: The TAALDMSHF plasma variant had no responses, unlike KF9 (five clonotypes) and HW9 (one). Only beta chains were identified, marking proliferation to antigen, not function.

Sequenced sample: uncultured baseline CD8+ T cells from peripheral blood mononuclear cells (PBMCs). The V gene is TRBV28, the J gene TRBJ1-1; the D gene is possibly TRBD1 (6 bases). The receptor was isolated from a male donor with HIV. The CDR3 is CASSSGQLNTEAFF. As DNA, the CDR3 is TGTGCCAGCAGTTCCGGACAGCTGAACACTGAAGCTTTCTTT.